This T cell receptor beta chain is drawn from a study of identical twins. CDR1 and CDR2 from the germline V gene are LNHNV and YYDKDF (reference sequence). The CDR3 consists of 14 residues. V dropped 3 bases and J dropped 2; count of bases not matched to a gene: 3. Study-level findings and limits: When twins shared out-of-frame alpha sequences, those sequences had excess low generation probability. Recombination models fit unrelated individuals' TCR alpha sharing but underestimated twins'. Invariant MAIT and iNKT cells could partly confound zero-insertion analyses. Conclusions were drawn cross-sectionally by statistical analysis, without following the same donors.

TCRdb re-called the 5' RACE reads through MiXCR, storing one row per CDR3 protein. This table has 100,000 or so distinct CDR3 sequences, under 7% appearing once. This clonotype appeared many times. The antigen is unknown. Sequencing was carried out using memory T cells sorted from blood. The chain links TRBV15 to TRBJ2-7; 8 nucleotides align to TRBD1. The receptor was derived from a woman in her 50s in good health. For the CDR3, the DNA is TGTGCCACCAGCAGTGACAGGGGCCCCTACGAGCAGTACTTC. Protein sequence: CATSSDRGPYEQYF.